These 23 T cell receptor beta chains came from one sample sequenced in a study of glioma-infiltrating T cells after dendritic cell vaccination. Here immunoSEQ multiplex PCR was the method, and the copy in TCRdb shows in-frame clones only, minus some. The repertoire has about 92,000 clones, about nine tenths of them found once; the top ten carry 15% to 18%. The sequenced sample was blood, obtained before dendritic cell vaccination. These receptors came from a human donor with glioblastoma.

V usage is TRBV6-5 and J usage is TRBJ2-1, with TRBD2 matching 11 bases. CDR1 is MNHEY, CDR2 SVGAGI, per germline. The CDR3 loop spans 16 amino acids. With V trimmed by 3 bases and J by 6 bases, 7 bases remained unmatched. The CDR3 DNA follows: TGTGCCAGCAGTTATACTAGCGGGGGAGAACTCAATGAGCAGTTCTTC. It is translated as CASSYTSGGELNEQFF.

The rearrangement joins TRBV7-3 to TRBJ2-3; D may be TRBD1 (5 bases). CDR3 length: 18 residues. The germline V gene has CDR1 SGHTA and CDR2 FQGTGA. V was trimmed by 5 bases and J by 1 base, leaving 22 bases between them. CDR3 residues: CASSPAPQGKGRTDTQYF. In DNA, the CDR3 is TGTGCCAGCAGCCCCGCCCCCCAGGGAAAGGGGCGCACAGATACGCAGTATTTT.

The chain carries TRBV15 and TRBJ1-5; D ambiguous. Trimming removed 0 bases at V and 9 bases at J, with 12 bases between. The CDR3 loop spans 14 amino acids. The V gene's germline CDR1 is LNHNV and CDR2 YYDKDF (reference sequence). Here the CDR3 reads CATSRDRVSRPQHF. The CDR3 DNA is TGTGCCACCAGCAGAGATCGGGTATCAAGGCCCCAGCATTTT.

The rearrangement uses TRBV11-2 and TRBJ1-2; D is ambiguous. The germline gives CDR1 SGHAT, CDR2 FQNNGV. V was pared by 2 bases and J by 6 bases, with 7 bases between. The CDR3 loop spans 12 amino acids. The CDR3 nucleotides are TGTGCCAGCAGCTTACCCCGGGATGGCTACACCTTC. Protein sequence: CASSLPRDGYTF.

V and J are TRBV10-3 and TRBJ1-1; D is ambiguous. The V gene's germline CDR1 is ENHRY and CDR2 SYGVKD. The CDR3 loop spans 15 amino acids. With 6 bases removed from V and 5 bases from J, the gap between germline ends came to 19 bases. CDR3 loop: CAIRREATSETEAFF. The CDR3 region has the DNA TGTGCCATCAGACGGGAGGCAACGTCGGAGACTGAAGCTTTCTTT.

The J gene is TRBJ2-3, the V gene TRBV2; TRBD1 aligns across 7 bases. The CDR3 sequence is 14 residues long. CDR1 and CDR2 (germline): SNHLY, FYNNEI. The junction had 5 bases not matched to a gene; V was cut back by 6 bases and J by 2 bases. The chain's CDR3 is CASRNRGTTDTQYF. The CDR3 region has the DNA TGTGCCAGCAGAAACAGGGGCACCACAGATACGCAGTATTTT.

The rearrangement joins TRBV5-4 to TRBJ2-3; 11 bases agree with TRBD2. CDR3 length equals 15 residues. The V gene end was trimmed by 3 bases and the J gene end by 0 bases; junction bases not matched to a gene: 0. Per the germline V gene, CDR1 is SGHNT and CDR2 is YYREEE (reference sequence). This CDR3 reads CASSSSGGSTDTQYF. Written as DNA, the CDR3 is TGTGCCAGCAGCTCTAGCGGGGGGAGCACAGATACGCAGTATTTT. The full variable domain, rest sourced from reference TRBV5-4 and TRBJ2-3, is ETGVTQSPTHLIKTRGQQVTLRCSSQSGHNTVSWYQQALGQGPQFIFQYYREEENGRGNFPPRFSGLQFPNYSSELNVNALELDDSALYLCASSSSGGSTDTQYFGPGTRLTVL.

The rearrangement links TRBV7-7 to TRBJ2-5, with 8 bases fitting TRBD2. Germline-derived CDR1 and CDR2 are SSHAT and FNYEAQ (reference sequence). V lost 2 bases and J lost 1; bases outside the gene matches: 6. The CDR3 spans 16 residues. In nucleotides, the CDR3 is TGTGCCAGCAGCTTACTAAGCGGGGGAGTCCAAGAGACCCAGTACTTC. Protein sequence: CASSLLSGGVQETQYF. The whole variable domain, filled in from reference TRBV7-7 and TRBJ2-5, reads GAGVSQSPRYKVTKRGQDVTLRCDPISSHATLYWYQQALGQGPEFLTYFNYEAQPDKSGLPSDRFSAERPEGSISTLTIQRTEQRDSAMYRCASSLLSGGVQETQYFGPGTRLLVL.

This rearrangement joins TRBV7-3 to TRBJ2-1, with TRBD2 matching 12 bases. Germline V gives CDR1 SGHTA, CDR2 FQGTGA. The CDR3 loop spans 16 amino acids. V trimming: 5 bases; J trimming: 7 bases; junction bases outside the gene matches: 9. The CDR3: CASSQWASGRANEQFF. CDR3 in DNA: TGTGCCAGCAGCCAGTGGGCTAGCGGGAGGGCGAATGAGCAGTTCTTC.

The chain has TRBV5-1 and TRBJ2-7; TRBD1 is a possible D gene (6 bases). V lost 0 bases, J lost 0 bases, and 19 bases lay in between. Germline CDR1 SGHRS, CDR2 YFSETQ. The CDR3 is 18 residues long. The CDR3 sequence is CASSLDGQSWGSSYEQYF. In DNA, the CDR3 is TGCGCCAGCAGCTTGGATGGACAGTCGTGGGGGAGCTCCTACGAGCAGTACTTC.

V usage is TRBV4-3 and J usage is TRBJ2-7; 7 bases agree with TRBD1. The length of the CDR3 is 16 residues. CDR1 and CDR2 from the germline V gene are LGHNA and YSLEER. Trimming cost V 3 bases and J 0 bases; bases outside gene matches: 8. The CDR3 coding sequence is TGCGCCAGCAGCCAGAATTCCGGGACAGCCTCCTACGAGCAGTACTTC. Translating gives CASSQNSGTASYEQYF.

The rearrangement uses TRBV28 and TRBJ2-7; TRBD2 matches 11 bases. The CDR3 length is 16 residues. CDR1 is MDHEN, CDR2 SYDVKM, per germline. V dropped 3 bases and J dropped 3; count of bases not matched to a gene: 7. The CDR3 spells CASSFGTSGFNYEQYF. CDR3 nucleotides: TGTGCCAGCAGTTTCGGGACTAGCGGATTTAACTACGAGCAGTACTTC.

This chain joins TRBV6-6 and TRBJ1-1; the match to TRBD1 covers 8 bases. This CDR3 spans 11 amino acids. Germline assignment: CDR1 MNHNY and CDR2 SVGAGI (reference sequence). Germline trimming cut 6 bases from V and 9 bases from J; bases unmatched to any gene: 3. The CDR3 region is CASSRDRKAFF. The DNA for the CDR3 is TGTGCCAGCAGCCGGGACAGGAAAGCTTTCTTT.

This chain joins TRBV7-2 and TRBJ2-2, with D tentatively TRBD1 (6 bases). V lost 1 base, J lost 7 bases, and 10 bases lay in between. This CDR3 has 14 amino acids. Germline V gene lookup returns CDR1 SGHTA and CDR2 FQGNSA. The CDR3 region is CASSLGGPVGELFF. The CDR3 nucleotides read TGTGCCAGCAGCTTAGGGGGGCCGGTCGGGGAGCTGTTTTTT.

The chain couples TRBV7-9 to TRBJ2-3, with 7 bases lining up with TRBD2. The germline gives CDR1 SEHNR, CDR2 FQNEAQ (reference sequence). The CDR3 runs to 15 residues. The V and J ends lost 2 bases and 4 bases, in that order; junction bases with no gene match: 6. The CDR3 nucleotides are TGTGCCAGCAGCTTACTGGGGGGGAATGCAGATACGCAGTATTTT. This gives the protein CASSLLGGNADTQYF.

The chain recombines TRBV6-1 with TRBJ1-2; D might be TRBD1 (5 bases). The V and J ends lost 7 bases and 2 bases respectively, with 17 bases between them. Germline CDR1 reads MNHNS; CDR2 reads SASEGT. The CDR3 sequence is 15 residues long. In nucleotides, the CDR3 is TGTGCCAGCACCCTTACCGGACGGACAAACTATGGCTACACCTTC. The encoded protein is CASTLTGRTNYGYTF.

The chain is built from TRBV28 and TRBJ2-7, with D possibly being TRBD1 (5 bases). Germline CDR1 and CDR2: MDHEN and SYDVKM. The CDR3 has 15 residues. V shed 8 bases and J shed 0 bases, with 17 bases lying between them. The CDR3 here is CASRLDRANSYEQYF. CDR3 DNA: TGTGCCAGCCGCCTAGACAGAGCCAACTCCTACGAGCAGTACTTC.

J is TRBJ1-6 and V is TRBV7-2; D unclear. Germline V CDR1 and CDR2: SGHTA, FQGNSA. The ends were cut back, 1 base at V and 7 bases at J, with 11 bases in the middle. This CDR3 region has 15 residues. The CDR3 DNA follows: TGTGCCAGCAGCTTAGACTCCACTAAAAATTCACCCCTCCACTTT. It yields the protein CASSLDSTKNSPLHF.

This chain joins TRBV25-1 and TRBJ2-5; no clear D. The germline gives CDR1 MGHDK, CDR2 SYGVNS. This CDR3 spans 11 amino acids. The V gene lost 6 bases and the J gene lost 4 bases, with 6 bases spanning the gap. The CDR3 bases are TGTGCCAGCAGCCCGAGAGAGACCCAGTACTTC. This codes for CASSPRETQYF.

The gene calls are TRBV4-1 and TRBJ2-1, with TRBD1 identical over 9 bases. After removal of 2 bases from V and 6 bases from J, the junction contained 14 bases not matched to a gene. Germline values: CDR1 MGHRA, CDR2 YSYEKL. The CDR3 totals 18 residues. The chain's CDR3 is CASSQRSGGQGISNEQFF. The CDR3 nucleotides read TGCGCCAGCAGCCAAAGATCAGGAGGACAGGGGATATCCAATGAGCAGTTCTTC.

The chain uses TRBV6-1 and TRBJ1-2; 8 nucleotides align to TRBD1. The CDR3 consists of 13 residues. Looked up from germline, CDR1 is MNHNS and CDR2 is SASEGT. V dropped 5 bases and J dropped 7; count of bases not matched to a gene: 6. The CDR3 is CASSSTGDRGYTF. DNA for the CDR3: TGTGCCAGCAGTTCGACAGGGGATCGTGGCTACACCTTC.

The chain joins TRBV19 to TRBJ1-1; 8 positions agree with TRBD1. V trimming: 4 bases; J trimming: 5 bases; junction bases outside the gene matches: 3. Germline V CDR1 and CDR2: LNHDA, SQIVND (reference sequence). CDR3 length equals 13 residues. The DNA for the CDR3 is TGTGCCAGTAGTAGGACAGGGTTTACTGAAGCTTTCTTT. Translation: CASSRTGFTEAFF.

The chain recombines TRBV7-2 with TRBJ1-2; D unclear. CDR3 length equals 15 residues. Germline V CDR1 and CDR2: SGHTA, FQGNSA. V was cut by 0 bases and J by 1 base, with 9 bases left in between. Here the CDR3 DNA reads TGTGCCAGCAGCTTAGCTAGCGAGGTTAACTATGGCTACACCTTC. Its protein is CASSLASEVNYGYTF. Full variable domain (outside the CDR3, taken from reference TRBV7-2 and TRBJ1-2): GAGVSQSPSNKVTEKGKDVELRCDPISGHTALYWYRQSLGQGLEFLIYFQGNSAPDKSGLPSDRFSAERTGGSVSTLTIQRTQQEDSAVYLCASSLASEVNYGYTFGSGTRLTVV.